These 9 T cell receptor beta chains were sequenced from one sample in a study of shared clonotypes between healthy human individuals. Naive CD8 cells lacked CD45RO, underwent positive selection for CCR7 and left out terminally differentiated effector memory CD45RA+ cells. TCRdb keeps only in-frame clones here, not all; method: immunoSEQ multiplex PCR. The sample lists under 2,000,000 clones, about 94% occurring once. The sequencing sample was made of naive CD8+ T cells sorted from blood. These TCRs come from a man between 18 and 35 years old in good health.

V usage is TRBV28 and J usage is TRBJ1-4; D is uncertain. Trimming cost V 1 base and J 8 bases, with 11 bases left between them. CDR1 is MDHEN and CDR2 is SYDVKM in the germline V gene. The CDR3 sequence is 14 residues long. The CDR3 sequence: CASSLSFSGEKLFF. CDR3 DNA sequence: TGTGCCAGCAGTTTATCCTTCTCGGGGGAAAAACTGTTTTTT. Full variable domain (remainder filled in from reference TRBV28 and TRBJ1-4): DVKVTQSSRYLVKRTGEKVFLECVQDMDHENMFWYRQDPGLGLRLIYFSYDVKMKEKGDIPEGYSVSREKKERFSLILESASTNQTSMYLCASSLSFSGEKLFFGSGTQLSVL.

For the CDR3, the DNA is TGCGCCAGCAGCCAAGGAGGGAAGGGGGGTGAAAAACTGTTTTTT. The encoded protein is CASSQGGKGGEKLFF. This chain uses TRBV4-1 with TRBJ1-4, with D maybe TRBD1 (6 bases). Between the trimmed V and J ends, which lost 1 base and 7 bases, there was a span of 13 bases. Germline V gives CDR1 MGHRA, CDR2 YSYEKL. The CDR3 is 15 residues long.

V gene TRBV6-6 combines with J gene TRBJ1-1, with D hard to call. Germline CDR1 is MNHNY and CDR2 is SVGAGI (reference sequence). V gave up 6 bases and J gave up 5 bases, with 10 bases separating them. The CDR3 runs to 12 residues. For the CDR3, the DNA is TGTGCCAGCAGCGCTGGTAGGACTGAAGCTTTCTTT. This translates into CASSAGRTEAFF.

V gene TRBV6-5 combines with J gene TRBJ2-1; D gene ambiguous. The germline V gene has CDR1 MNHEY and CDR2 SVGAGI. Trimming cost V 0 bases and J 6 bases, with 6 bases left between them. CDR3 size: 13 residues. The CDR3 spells CASSYSMGNEQFF. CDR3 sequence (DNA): TGTGCCAGCAGTTACTCGATGGGCAATGAGCAGTTCTTC.

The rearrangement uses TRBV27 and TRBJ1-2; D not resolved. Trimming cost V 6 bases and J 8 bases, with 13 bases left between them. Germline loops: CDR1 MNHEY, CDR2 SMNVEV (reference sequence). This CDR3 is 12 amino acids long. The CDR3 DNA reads TGTGCCAGCAGGGAGCTGGACGGAGGCTACACCTTC. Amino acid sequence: CASRELDGGYTF.

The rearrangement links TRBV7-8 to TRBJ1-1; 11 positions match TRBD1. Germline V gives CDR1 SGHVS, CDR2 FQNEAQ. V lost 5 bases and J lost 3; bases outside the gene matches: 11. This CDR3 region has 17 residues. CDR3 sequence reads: CASSPRTGGLGDTEAFF. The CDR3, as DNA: TGTGCCAGCAGCCCCCGGACAGGGGGCCTTGGGGACACTGAAGCTTTCTTT.

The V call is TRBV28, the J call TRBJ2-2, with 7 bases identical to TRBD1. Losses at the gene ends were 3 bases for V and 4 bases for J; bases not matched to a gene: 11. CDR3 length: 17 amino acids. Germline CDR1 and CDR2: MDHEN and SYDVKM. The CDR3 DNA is TGTGCCAGCAGTTTCCCTTCGACAGGGATGGGCACCGGGGAGCTGTTTTTT. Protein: CASSFPSTGMGTGELFF.

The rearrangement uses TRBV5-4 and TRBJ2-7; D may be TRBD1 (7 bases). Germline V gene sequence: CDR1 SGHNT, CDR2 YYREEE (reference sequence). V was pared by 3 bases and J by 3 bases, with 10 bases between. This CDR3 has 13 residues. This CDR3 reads CASSYRGLYEQYF. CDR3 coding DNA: TGTGCCAGCAGCTACAGGGGACTCTACGAGCAGTACTTC.

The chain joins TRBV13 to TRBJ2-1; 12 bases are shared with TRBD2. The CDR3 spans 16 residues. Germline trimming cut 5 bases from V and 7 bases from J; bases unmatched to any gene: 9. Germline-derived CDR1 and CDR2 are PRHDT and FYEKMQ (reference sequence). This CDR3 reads CASSRPSGGAVNEQFF. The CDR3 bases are TGTGCCAGCAGCCGACCTAGCGGGGGGGCGGTGAATGAGCAGTTCTTC.